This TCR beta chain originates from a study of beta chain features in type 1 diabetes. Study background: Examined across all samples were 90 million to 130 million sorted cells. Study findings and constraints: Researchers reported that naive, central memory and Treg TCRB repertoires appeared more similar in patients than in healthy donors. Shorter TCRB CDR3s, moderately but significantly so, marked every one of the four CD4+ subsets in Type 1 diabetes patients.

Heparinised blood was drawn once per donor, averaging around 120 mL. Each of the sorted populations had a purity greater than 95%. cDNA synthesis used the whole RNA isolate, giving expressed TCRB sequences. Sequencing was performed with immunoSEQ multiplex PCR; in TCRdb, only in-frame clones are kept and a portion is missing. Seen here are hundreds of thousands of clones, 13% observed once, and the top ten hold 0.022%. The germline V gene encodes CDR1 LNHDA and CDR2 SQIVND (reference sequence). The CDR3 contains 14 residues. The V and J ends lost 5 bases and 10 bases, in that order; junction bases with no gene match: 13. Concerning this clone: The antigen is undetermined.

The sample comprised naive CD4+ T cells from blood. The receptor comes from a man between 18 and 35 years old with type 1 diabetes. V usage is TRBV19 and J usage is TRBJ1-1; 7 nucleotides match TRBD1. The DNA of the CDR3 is TGTGCCAGTAGTGCCACTGACAGGGTCCTAGCAGCTTTCTTT. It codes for CASSATDRVLAAFF.